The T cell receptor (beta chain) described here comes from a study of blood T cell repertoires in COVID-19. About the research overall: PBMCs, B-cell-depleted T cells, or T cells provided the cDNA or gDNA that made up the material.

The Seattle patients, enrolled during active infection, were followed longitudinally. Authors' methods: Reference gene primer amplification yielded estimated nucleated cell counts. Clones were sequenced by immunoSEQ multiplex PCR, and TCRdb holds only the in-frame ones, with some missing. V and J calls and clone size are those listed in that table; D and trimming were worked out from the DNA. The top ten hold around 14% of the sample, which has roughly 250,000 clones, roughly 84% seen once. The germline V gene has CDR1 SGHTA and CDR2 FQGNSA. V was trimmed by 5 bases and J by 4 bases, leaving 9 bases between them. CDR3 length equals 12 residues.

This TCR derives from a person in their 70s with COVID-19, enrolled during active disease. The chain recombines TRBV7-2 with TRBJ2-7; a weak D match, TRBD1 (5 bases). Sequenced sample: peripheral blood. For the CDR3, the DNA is TGTGCCAGCAGCCAAACAGGATACGAGCAGTACTTC. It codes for CASSQTGYEQYF.